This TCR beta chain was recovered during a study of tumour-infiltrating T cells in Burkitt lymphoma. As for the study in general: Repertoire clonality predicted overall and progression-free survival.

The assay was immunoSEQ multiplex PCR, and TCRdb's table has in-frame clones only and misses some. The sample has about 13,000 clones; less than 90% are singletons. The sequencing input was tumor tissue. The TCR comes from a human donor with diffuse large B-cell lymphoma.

CDR3 in DNA: TGTGCCAGCAGCGATTTGAACGACTACGAGCAGTACTTC. It encodes CASSDLNDYEQYF. The genes are TRBV11-2 and TRBJ2-7; D ambiguous. CDR3 length: 13 residues. The V end lost 5 bases, the J end lost 3 bases, and 11 bases lay between the germline ends. The germline V gene encodes CDR1 SGHAT and CDR2 FQNNGV.